This T cell receptor beta chain was observed in a study of CD8 T cells in ankylosing spondylitis. This clonotype was counted between two and nine times. Its cognate antigen is unknown. Study-level results: What seemed typical of ankylosing spondylitis blood was a TCR beta motif built from about eight highly homologous variants. Reportedly, matched ankylosing spondylitis synovial fluid was significantly enriched for disease-linked clones. Within peripheral blood, clones linked to disease were CD8+ and relatively rare.

Quantitative 5'-RACE with molecular barcodes generated TCR beta libraries. TCRdb used MiXCR to reprocess the 5' RACE reads, holding one entry per CDR3 protein. Among about 500,000 distinct CDR3 sequences listed, about an eighth were seen once. This CDR3 has 18 amino acids. Input material: blood, either unsorted or a sorted T cell fraction (not recorded which). This TCR was recovered from a male donor with ankylosing spondylitis. V usage is TRBV21-1 and J usage is TRBJ2-5; the listed D gene, TRBD2, was not tested against the DNA. TRBV21-1 is recorded as a pseudogene. The CDR3 loop reads CASSNPGRESPRQETQYF. In nucleotides, the CDR3 is TGTGCCAGCAGCAATCCAGGGCGGGAGAGCCCCCGTCAAGAGACCCAGTACTTC.